The next 21 T cell receptor beta chains were all read from a single sample in a study of T cell changes during pregnancy in multiple sclerosis. Sequencing was performed with immunoSEQ multiplex PCR; in TCRdb, only in-frame clones are kept and a portion is missing. The sample records about 19,000 clones, around 90% being singletons. Sample: CD8+ T cells from peripheral blood mononuclear cells, taken after pregnancy. The receptors were sampled from a female donor in good health, enrolled as a control in a pregnancy study.

The J gene is TRBJ2-3, the V gene TRBV2, with 15 positions matching TRBD2. Unmatched junction bases numbered 9, after V lost 6 bases and J lost 5 bases. The germline CDR1 and CDR2 sequences are SNHLY and FYNNEI. CDR3 length equals 17 residues. The CDR3 spells CASRGLAGGTRVDTQYF. The DNA for the CDR3 is TGTGCCAGCAGGGGACTAGCGGGGGGCACCCGAGTAGATACGCAGTATTTT.

The V call is TRBV4-2, the J call TRBJ1-2; the D is unclear. V lost 0 bases, J lost 3 bases, and 8 bases lay in between. Germline V gives CDR1 LGHNA, CDR2 YNFKEQ. This CDR3 is built from 14 residues. The DNA of the CDR3 is TGTGCCAGCAGCCAAGATCTAGAGGACTATGGCTACACCTTC. Translated: CASSQDLEDYGYTF.

This clone showed up just a few times. The chain uses TRBV4-1 and TRBJ1-1; the D is unclear. Trimming left V 2 bases short and J 1 base short, with 8 bases between. The CDR3 runs 14 residues. The V gene's germline CDR1 is MGHRA and CDR2 YSYEKL. The CDR3 nucleotides read TGCGCCAGCAGCCAAAAAACAGAGAACACTGAAGCTTTCTTT. It codes for CASSQKTENTEAFF.

The rearrangement uses TRBV15 and TRBJ1-2; maybe TRBD1 (5 bases). The ends were cut back, 8 bases at V and 4 bases at J, with 17 bases in the middle. Germline assignment: CDR1 LNHNV and CDR2 YYDKDF (reference sequence). The CDR3 is 14 residues long. The CDR3 protein is CATSEGGAGYGYTF. The CDR3 DNA reads TGTGCCACCTCCGAGGGAGGGGCCGGCTATGGCTACACCTTC.

The chain is built from TRBV19 and TRBJ2-7; 7 nucleotides align to TRBD1. Germline V gene data show CDR1 as LNHDA and CDR2 as SQIVND (reference sequence). V dropped 5 bases and J dropped 2; count of bases not matched to a gene: 9. This CDR3 region has 15 residues. The CDR3 spells CASSEGTVGTYEQYF. The CDR3 DNA follows: TGTGCCAGTAGTGAAGGGACAGTTGGGACCTACGAGCAGTACTTC.

This clone was observed once. The J gene is TRBJ2-7, the V gene TRBV6-5; the D is unclear. The V gene's germline CDR1 is MNHEY and CDR2 SVGAGI. The CDR3 has 11 amino acids. The V end lost 2 bases, the J end lost 4 bases, and 3 bases lay between the germline ends. The CDR3 spells CASSYAYEQYF. DNA for the CDR3: TGTGCCAGCAGTTACGCGTACGAGCAGTACTTC.

This chain uses TRBV7-8 with TRBJ2-7; D is possibly TRBD2 (5 bases). Trimming removed 3 bases from V and 3 bases from J, with 6 bases in between. CDR1 SGHVS and CDR2 FQNEAQ come from the germline V gene. CDR3 length: 12 amino acids. In DNA, the CDR3 is TGTGCCAGCAGCTTCGGGGACTACGAGCAGTACTTC. This translates into CASSFGDYEQYF.

The chain recombines TRBV9 with TRBJ2-6; D remains ambiguous. V lost 0 bases, J lost 3 bases, and 16 bases lay in between. CDR1 is SGDLS and CDR2 is YYNGEE in the germline V gene. The CDR3 has 18 residues. Here the CDR3 reads CASSVAREKFVGANVLTF. CDR3 DNA sequence: TGTGCCAGCAGCGTAGCTAGAGAAAAATTCGTTGGGGCCAACGTCCTGACTTTC.

V is TRBV6-6 and J is TRBJ2-4; 7 positions agree with TRBD1. The CDR3 runs to 16 residues. The J segment lost 1 base and the V segment lost 6 bases, leaving 9 bases of the junction unmatched. CDR1 and CDR2 from the germline V gene are MNHNY and SVGAGI (reference sequence). As DNA, the CDR3 is TGTGCCAGCAGCCCAATACCGACAGGGGCCAAAAACATTCAGTACTTC. Protein product: CASSPIPTGAKNIQYF.

The chain carries TRBV6-1 and TRBJ2-7; TRBD1 might be the D (6 bases). Germline V gives CDR1 MNHNS, CDR2 SASEGT. This CDR3 comprises 15 residues. With 0 bases removed from V and 0 bases from J, the gap between germline ends came to 9 bases. CDR3 residues: CASSEALGASYEQYF. CDR3 DNA sequence: TGTGCCAGCAGTGAAGCGCTGGGGGCCTCCTACGAGCAGTACTTC.

The chain combines TRBV7-2 with TRBJ1-2, with 9 bases aligning to TRBD1. Germline-derived CDR1 and CDR2 are SGHTA and FQGNSA. The CDR3 runs to 14 residues. V shed 1 base and J 8 bases; nucleotides not matched to a gene: 5. CDR3 nucleotides: TGTGCCAGCAGCTTAGAACAGGGGGCGATAGGCTACACCTTC. Translated, it gives CASSLEQGAIGYTF.

The V gene is TRBV30, the J gene TRBJ2-7, with 9 positions matching TRBD1. The CDR3 consists of 14 residues. Germline CDR1 reads GTSNPN; CDR2 reads SVGIG (reference sequence). J gave up 4 bases and V 0 bases, and 4 bases lay outside the gene matches. The CDR3 sequence: CAWSVTGGYYEQYF. The DNA for the CDR3 is TGTGCCTGGAGTGTAACAGGGGGCTATTACGAGCAGTACTTC.

V and J are TRBV4-1 and TRBJ2-1; D unclear. This CDR3 comprises 12 residues. From germline, CDR1 is MGHRA and CDR2 YSYEKL. V dropped 1 base and J dropped 5 bases, with 3 bases sitting between them. For the CDR3, the DNA is TGCGCCAGCAGCCAAGTCGACAATGAGCAGTTCTTC. Translating gives CASSQVDNEQFF.

This chain joins TRBV7-3 and TRBJ2-3; 10 positions agree with TRBD2. The germline V gene encodes CDR1 SGHTA and CDR2 FQGTGA. Trimming cost V 5 bases and J 2 bases; bases outside gene matches: 7. The CDR3 runs 16 residues. The CDR3 loop is CASSPDSGGTTDTQYF. The CDR3 nucleotides read TGTGCCAGCAGCCCCGATAGCGGGGGGACCACAGATACGCAGTATTTT.

This chain links TRBV7-9 with TRBJ1-2; D is undetermined. CDR3 length: 15 residues. Germline values: CDR1 SEHNR, CDR2 FQNEAQ (reference sequence). Trimming pared 4 bases from V and 5 bases from J, leaving 17 bases between. CDR3 in amino acids: CASSSGPQTSYGYTF. The CDR3 nucleotides are TGTGCCAGCAGCTCCGGTCCCCAGACATCTTATGGCTACACCTTC. The full variable domain, with the rest looked up from reference TRBV7-9 and TRBJ1-2, is DTGVSQNPRHKITKRGQNVTFRCDPISEHNRLYWYRQTLGQGPEFLTYFQNEAQLEKSRLLSDRFSAERPKGSFSTLEIQRTEQGDSAMYLCASSSGPQTSYGYTFGSGTRLTVV.

Only a few counts were recorded for this clone. This rearrangement joins TRBV4-2 to TRBJ1-1; 7 bases map to TRBD1. V was clipped by 1 base and J by 7 bases; unmatched bases: 9. This CDR3 region has 15 residues. Germline V CDR1 and CDR2: LGHNA, YNFKEQ. The CDR3 reads CASSQGHGQADEAFF. The CDR3 nucleotides are TGTGCCAGCAGCCAAGGCCACGGACAGGCTGATGAAGCTTTCTTT.

The chain employs TRBV4-1 and TRBJ1-2; the D is unclear. Germline V gene sequence: CDR1 MGHRA, CDR2 YSYEKL. The CDR3 has 15 amino acids. The V end lost 0 bases, the J end lost 1 base, and 9 bases lay between the germline ends. The CDR3 region has the DNA TGCGCCAGCAGCCAAGATTTTAGAAGTAACTATGGCTACACCTTC. Its translation: CASSQDFRSNYGYTF.

The CDR3 nucleotides read TGTGCCAGTATAGGGGAGGACTATGGCTACACCTTC. Translating it yields CASIGEDYGYTF. J is TRBJ1-2 and V is TRBV19; tentatively, D is TRBD1 (5 bases). The germline V and J ends were trimmed by 7 bases and 3 bases, with 9 bases remaining between them. This CDR3 is built from 12 residues. Germline CDR1 and CDR2: LNHDA and SQIVND (reference sequence).

The chain joins TRBV7-9 to TRBJ1-2, with TRBD1 as a possible D gene (6 bases). The CDR3 is 15 amino acids. The V and J ends lost 1 base and 0 bases respectively, with 9 bases between them. CDR1 and CDR2 from the germline V gene are SEHNR and FQNEAQ (reference sequence). The CDR3 reads CASSLGTVPNYGYTF. DNA of the CDR3: TGTGCCAGCAGCTTAGGGACAGTCCCTAACTATGGCTACACCTTC.

This chain joins TRBV27 and TRBJ1-2, with D possibly TRBD1 on 5 matching bases. V was trimmed by 0 bases and J by 4 bases, leaving 12 bases between them. The germline V gene encodes CDR1 MNHEY and CDR2 SMNVEV (reference sequence). The CDR3 extends over 15 amino acids. The CDR3: CASSLSEKGRYGYTF. CDR3 nucleotide sequence: TGTGCCAGCAGTTTATCCGAAAAGGGGCGCTATGGCTACACCTTC.

The chain recombines TRBV5-6 with TRBJ1-2, with 11 bases aligning to TRBD1. This CDR3 contains 14 residues. Germline trimming cut 4 bases from V and 3 bases from J; bases unmatched to any gene: 2. CDR1 is SGHDT and CDR2 is YYEEEE in the germline V gene. The CDR3 nucleotides read TGTGCCAGCAGCCAGGACAGGGGGCACTATGGCTACACCTTC. This gives the protein CASSQDRGHYGYTF. Using reference TRBV5-6 and TRBJ1-2 for the parts outside the CDR3, the full variable domain is DAGVTQSPTHLIKTRGQQVTLRCSPKSGHDTVSWYQQALGQGPQFIFQYYEEEERQRGNFPDRFSGHQFPNYSSELNVNALLLGDSALYLCASSQDRGHYGYTFGSGTRLTVV.